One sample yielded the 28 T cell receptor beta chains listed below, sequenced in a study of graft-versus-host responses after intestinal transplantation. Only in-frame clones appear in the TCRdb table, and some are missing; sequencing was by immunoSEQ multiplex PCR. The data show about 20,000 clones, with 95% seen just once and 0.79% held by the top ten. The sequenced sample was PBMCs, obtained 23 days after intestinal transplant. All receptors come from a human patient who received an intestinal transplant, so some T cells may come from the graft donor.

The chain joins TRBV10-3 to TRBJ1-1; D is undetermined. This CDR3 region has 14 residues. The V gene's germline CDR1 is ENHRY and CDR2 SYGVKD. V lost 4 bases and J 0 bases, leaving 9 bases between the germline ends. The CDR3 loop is CAISGHEMNTEAFF. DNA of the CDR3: TGTGCCATCAGTGGTCATGAAATGAACACTGAAGCTTTCTTT.

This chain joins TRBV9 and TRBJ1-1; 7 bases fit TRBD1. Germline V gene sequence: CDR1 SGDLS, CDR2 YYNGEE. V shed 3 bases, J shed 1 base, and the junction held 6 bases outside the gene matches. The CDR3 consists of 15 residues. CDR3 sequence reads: CASSESDRENTEAFF. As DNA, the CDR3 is TGTGCCAGCAGCGAGAGCGACAGGGAGAACACTGAAGCTTTCTTT.

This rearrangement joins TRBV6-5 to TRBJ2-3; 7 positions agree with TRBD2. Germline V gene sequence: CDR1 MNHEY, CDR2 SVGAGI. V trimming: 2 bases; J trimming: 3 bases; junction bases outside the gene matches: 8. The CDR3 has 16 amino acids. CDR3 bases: TGTGCCAGCAGTTACCTCGGCGGGGGTTTAACAGATACGCAGTATTTT. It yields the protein CASSYLGGGLTDTQYF.

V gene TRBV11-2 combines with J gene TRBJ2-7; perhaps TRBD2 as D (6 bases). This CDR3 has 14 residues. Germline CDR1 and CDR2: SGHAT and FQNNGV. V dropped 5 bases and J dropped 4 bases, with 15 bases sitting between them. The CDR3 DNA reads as TGTGCCAGCAGCCCCCGTCGGGAGAGGTACGAGCAGTACTTC. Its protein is CASSPRRERYEQYF.

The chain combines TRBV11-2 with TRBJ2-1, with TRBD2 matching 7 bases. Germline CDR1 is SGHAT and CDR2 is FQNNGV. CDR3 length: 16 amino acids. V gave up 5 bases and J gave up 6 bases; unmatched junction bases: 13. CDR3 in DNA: TGTGCCAGCAGCAACCCCTTCCTGGGAGGGCCCAATGAGCAGTTCTTC. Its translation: CASSNPFLGGPNEQFF.

The CDR3 DNA follows: TGTGCCAGCAGCCAAGACGGGACTAGTATCGCCTACAATGAGCAGTTCTTC. This translates into CASSQDGTSIAYNEQFF. This chain uses TRBV4-2 with TRBJ2-1; 8 positions match TRBD2. Losses at the gene ends were 0 bases for V and 2 bases for J; bases not matched to a gene: 6. Germline CDR1 is LGHNA and CDR2 is YNFKEQ. The CDR3 runs to 17 residues.

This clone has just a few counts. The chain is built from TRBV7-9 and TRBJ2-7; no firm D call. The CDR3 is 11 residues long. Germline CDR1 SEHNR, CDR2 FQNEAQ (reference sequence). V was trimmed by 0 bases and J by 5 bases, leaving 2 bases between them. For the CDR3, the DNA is TGTGCCAGCAGCTTAGCCGACGAGCAGTACTTC. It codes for CASSLADEQYF. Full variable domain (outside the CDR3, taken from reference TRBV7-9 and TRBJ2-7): DTGVSQNPRHKITKRGQNVTFRCDPISEHNRLYWYRQTLGQGPEFLTYFQNEAQLEKSRLLSDRFSAERPKGSFSTLEIQRTEQGDSAMYLCASSLADEQYFGPGTRLTVT.

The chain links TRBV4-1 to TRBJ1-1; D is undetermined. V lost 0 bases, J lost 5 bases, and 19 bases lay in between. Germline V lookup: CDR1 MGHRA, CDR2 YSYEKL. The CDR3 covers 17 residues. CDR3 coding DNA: TGCGCCAGCAGCCAAGATAGTACAGTGATACTGGGGACTGAAGCTTTCTTT. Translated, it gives CASSQDSTVILGTEAFF.

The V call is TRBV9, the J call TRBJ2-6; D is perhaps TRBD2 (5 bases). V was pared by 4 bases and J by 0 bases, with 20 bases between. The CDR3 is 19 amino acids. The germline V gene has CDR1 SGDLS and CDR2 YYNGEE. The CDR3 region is CASSSPREYDNSGANVLTF. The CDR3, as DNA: TGTGCCAGCAGCTCCCCAAGGGAGTACGACAACTCTGGGGCCAACGTCCTGACTTTC.

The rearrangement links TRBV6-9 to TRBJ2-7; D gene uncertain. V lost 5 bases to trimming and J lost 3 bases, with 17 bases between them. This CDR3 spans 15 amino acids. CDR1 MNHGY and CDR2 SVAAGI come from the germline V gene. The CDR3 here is CASSEDLYLGYEQYF. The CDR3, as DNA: TGTGCCAGCAGTGAAGATCTCTACCTCGGCTACGAGCAGTACTTC.

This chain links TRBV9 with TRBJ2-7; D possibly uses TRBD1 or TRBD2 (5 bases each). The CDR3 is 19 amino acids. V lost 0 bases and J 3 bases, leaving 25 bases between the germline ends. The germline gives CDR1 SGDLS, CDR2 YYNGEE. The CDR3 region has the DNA TGTGCCAGCAGCGTAGACGGTCCGACCCCTGGGGACGGGAACTACGAGCAGTACTTC. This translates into CASSVDGPTPGDGNYEQYF.

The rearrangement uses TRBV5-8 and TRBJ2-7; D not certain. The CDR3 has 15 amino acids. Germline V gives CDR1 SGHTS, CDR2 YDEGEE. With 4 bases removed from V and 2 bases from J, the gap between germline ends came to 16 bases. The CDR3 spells CASSRSLGPPYEQYF. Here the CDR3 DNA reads TGTGCCAGCAGCAGAAGCCTCGGGCCACCCTACGAGCAGTACTTC.

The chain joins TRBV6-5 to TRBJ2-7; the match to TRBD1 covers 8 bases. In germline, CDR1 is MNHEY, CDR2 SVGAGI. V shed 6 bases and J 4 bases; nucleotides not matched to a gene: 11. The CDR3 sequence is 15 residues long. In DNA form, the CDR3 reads TGTGCCAGCAGACCTCGGACAGGGTTTGGGTACGAGCAGTACTTC. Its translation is CASRPRTGFGYEQYF.

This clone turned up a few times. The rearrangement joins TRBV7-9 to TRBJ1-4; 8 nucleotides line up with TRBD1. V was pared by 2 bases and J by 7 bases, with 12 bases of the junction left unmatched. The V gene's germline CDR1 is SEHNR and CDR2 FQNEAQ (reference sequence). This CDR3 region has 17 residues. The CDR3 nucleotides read TGTGCCAGCAGCTTAAAGGGGGGACAGGATCGCAGTGAAAAACTGTTTTTT. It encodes CASSLKGGQDRSEKLFF.

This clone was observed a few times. The CDR3 bases are TGCGCCAGCAGTCCCCCCAGCTACGAGCAGTACTTC. Translated, it gives CASSPPSYEQYF. The rearrangement links TRBV10-1 to TRBJ2-7, with D uncertain. With 5 bases removed from V and 3 bases from J, the gap between germline ends came to 8 bases. The germline V gene has CDR1 WNHNN and CDR2 SYGVQD (reference sequence). The CDR3 covers 12 residues.

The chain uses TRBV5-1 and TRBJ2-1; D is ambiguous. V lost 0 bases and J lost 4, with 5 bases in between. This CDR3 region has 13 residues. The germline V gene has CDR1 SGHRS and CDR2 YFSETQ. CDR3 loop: CASSLERYNEQFF. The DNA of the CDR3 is TGCGCCAGCAGCTTGGAACGATACAATGAGCAGTTCTTC.

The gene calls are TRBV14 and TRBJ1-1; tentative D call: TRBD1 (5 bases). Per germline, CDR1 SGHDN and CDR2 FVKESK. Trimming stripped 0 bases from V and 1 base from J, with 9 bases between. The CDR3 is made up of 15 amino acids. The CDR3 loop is CASSQEPDKNTEAFF. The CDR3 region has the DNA TGTGCCAGCAGCCAAGAACCGGACAAGAACACTGAAGCTTTCTTT.

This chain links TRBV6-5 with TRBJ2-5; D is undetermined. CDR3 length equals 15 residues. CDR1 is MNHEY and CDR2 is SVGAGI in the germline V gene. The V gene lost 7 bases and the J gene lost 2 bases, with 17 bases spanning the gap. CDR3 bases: TGTGCCAGCACCCGGGCCTGGGGTGAGCAAGAGACCCAGTACTTC. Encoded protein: CASTRAWGEQETQYF.

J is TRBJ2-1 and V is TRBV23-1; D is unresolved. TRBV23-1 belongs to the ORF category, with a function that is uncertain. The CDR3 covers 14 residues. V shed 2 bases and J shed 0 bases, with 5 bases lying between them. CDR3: CASSQKSSYNEQFF. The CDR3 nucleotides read TGCGCCAGCAGTCAAAAAAGCTCCTACAATGAGCAGTTCTTC.

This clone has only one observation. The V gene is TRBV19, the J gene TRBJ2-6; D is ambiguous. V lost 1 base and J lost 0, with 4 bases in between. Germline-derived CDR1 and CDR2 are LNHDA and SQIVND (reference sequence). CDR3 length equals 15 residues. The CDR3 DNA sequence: TGTGCCAGTAGTATAGCGCCCTCTGGGGCCAACGTCCTGACTTTC. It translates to CASSIAPSGANVLTF.

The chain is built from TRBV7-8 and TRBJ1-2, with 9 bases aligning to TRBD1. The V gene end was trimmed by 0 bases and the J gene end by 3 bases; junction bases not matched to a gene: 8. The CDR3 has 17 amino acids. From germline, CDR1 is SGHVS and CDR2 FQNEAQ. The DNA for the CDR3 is TGTGCCAGCAGCTTAGCCGCGGGACAGGGAGGGGACTATGGCTACACCTTC. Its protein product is CASSLAAGQGGDYGYTF.

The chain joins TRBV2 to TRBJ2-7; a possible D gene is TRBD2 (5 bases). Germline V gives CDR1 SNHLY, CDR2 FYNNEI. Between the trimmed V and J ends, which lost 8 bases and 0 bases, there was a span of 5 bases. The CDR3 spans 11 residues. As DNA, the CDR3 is TGTGCCAGCGGGAGCTCCTACGAGCAGTACTTC. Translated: CASGSSYEQYF. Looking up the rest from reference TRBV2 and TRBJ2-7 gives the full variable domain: EPEVTQTPSHQVTQMGQEVILRCVPISNHLYFYWYRQILGQKVEFLVSFYNNEISEKSEIFDDQFSVERPDGSNFTLKIRSTKLEDSAMYFCASGSSYEQYFGPGTRLTVT.

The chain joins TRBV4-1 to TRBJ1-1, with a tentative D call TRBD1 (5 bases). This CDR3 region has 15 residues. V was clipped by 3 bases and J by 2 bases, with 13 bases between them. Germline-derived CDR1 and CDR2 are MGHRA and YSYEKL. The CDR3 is CASSQPGQDNTEAFF. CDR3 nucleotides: TGCGCCAGCAGCCAGCCCGGACAAGATAACACTGAAGCTTTCTTT.

The CDR3 region is CAWNPSGGTDTQYF. DNA of the CDR3: TGTGCCTGGAATCCTAGCGGGGGCACAGATACGCAGTATTTT. The rearrangement links TRBV30 to TRBJ2-3; 9 bases match TRBD2. Germline CDR1 and CDR2: GTSNPN and SVGIG (reference sequence). This CDR3 region has 14 residues. The junction had 3 bases not matched to a gene; V was cut back by 4 bases and J by 1 base.

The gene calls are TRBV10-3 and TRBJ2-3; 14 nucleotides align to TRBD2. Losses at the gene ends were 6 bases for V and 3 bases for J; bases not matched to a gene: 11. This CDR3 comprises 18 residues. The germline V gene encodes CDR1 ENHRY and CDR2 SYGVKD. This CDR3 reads CAIRRLAGGPGITDTQYF. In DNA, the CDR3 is TGTGCCATCAGGAGACTAGCGGGAGGGCCGGGGATTACAGATACGCAGTATTTT.

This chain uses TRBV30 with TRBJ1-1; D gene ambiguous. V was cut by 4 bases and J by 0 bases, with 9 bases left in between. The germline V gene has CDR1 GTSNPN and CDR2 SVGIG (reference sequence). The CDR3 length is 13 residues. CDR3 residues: CAWIGAVNTEAFF. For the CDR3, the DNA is TGTGCCTGGATTGGTGCGGTGAACACTGAAGCTTTCTTT.

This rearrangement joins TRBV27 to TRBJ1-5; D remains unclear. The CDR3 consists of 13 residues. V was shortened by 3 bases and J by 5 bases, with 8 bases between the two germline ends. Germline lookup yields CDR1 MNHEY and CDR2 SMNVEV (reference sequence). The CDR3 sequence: CASSFNGYQPQHF. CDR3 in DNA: TGTGCCAGCAGTTTCAACGGGTATCAGCCCCAGCATTTT.

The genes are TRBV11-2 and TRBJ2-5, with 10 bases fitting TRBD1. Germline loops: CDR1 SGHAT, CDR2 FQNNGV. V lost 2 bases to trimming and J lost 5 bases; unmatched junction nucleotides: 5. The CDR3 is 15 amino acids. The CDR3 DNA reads TGTGCCAGCAGCTTAATGGGACAGGGGTACGAGACCCAGTACTTC. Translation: CASSLMGQGYETQYF.